A single sample gave rise to the 15 T cell receptor beta chains below, sequenced in a study of blood T cells in healthy people across ages. A sample-barcoded 5' primer and a J-beta primer mix were used in a second PCR of about 7 to 12 cycles. In TCRdb, the 5' RACE reads were re-called with MiXCR into one record per CDR3 protein. Of 1.5 million or so distinct CDR3 sequences in the sample, roughly 40% were seen once. What was sequenced was blood. These receptors were obtained from a woman between 18 and 29 years old in good health.

The chain combines TRBV5-1 with TRBJ1-2; 9 nucleotides line up with TRBD1. The CDR3 runs to 14 residues. Germline loops: CDR1 SGHRS, CDR2 YFSETQ. The J segment lost 8 bases and the V segment lost 4 bases, leaving 9 bases of the junction unmatched. CDR3 residues: CASSTAGQGGGYTF. CDR3 in DNA: TGCGCCAGCAGCACCGCGGGACAGGGCGGAGGCTACACCTTC.

Only a few counts were recorded for this clonotype. The chain joins TRBV12-5 to TRBJ2-1; maybe TRBD2 (6 bases). CDR1 LGHNT and CDR2 FRNRAP come from the germline V gene. The CDR3 spans 15 residues. The V end was cut by 3 bases, the J end by 4 bases, with 13 bases between. The CDR3 DNA is TGTGCTAGTGGTTTCTTAGCGGAGGGTTACAATGAGCAGTTCTTC. The encoded protein is CASGFLAEGYNEQFF.

The rearrangement joins TRBV28 to TRBJ1-5; D gene uncertain. V lost 7 bases and J 0 bases, leaving 13 bases between the germline ends. CDR1 and CDR2 (germline): MDHEN, SYDVKM. This CDR3 is built from 15 residues. This CDR3 is CASTDGEISNQPQHF. The CDR3 nucleotides read TGTGCCAGCACGGACGGGGAGATTAGCAATCAGCCCCAGCATTTT.

This clonotype was recorded a few times. This chain connects TRBV6-5 to TRBJ2-6; D may be TRBD1 (6 bases). Germline CDR1 is MNHEY and CDR2 is SVGAGI. The CDR3 extends over 15 amino acids. V lost 2 bases and J lost 4, with 9 bases in between. CDR3 sequence (DNA): TGTGCCAGCAGTTACCAGGGGAAAGGGGCCAACGTCCTGACTTTC. Amino acids: CASSYQGKGANVLTF.

Note on this clonotype: Germline and junction disagree at one end, which may indicate a read error. The chain uses TRBV5-1 and TRBJ1-2; 9 nucleotides match TRBD1. The CDR3 consists of 15 residues. The V gene's germline CDR1 is SGHRS and CDR2 YFSETQ. The CDR3 bases are TGCGCCAGCAGCTTGGCCGCGGGGACAGGGTATGGCTACACTTTC. Amino acids: CASSLAAGTGYGYTF.

The chain links TRBV20-1 to TRBJ1-5; 10 bases align to TRBD1. V dropped 1 base and J dropped 2; count of bases not matched to a gene: 8. This CDR3 region has 17 residues. Germline lookup yields CDR1 DFQATT and CDR2 SNEGSKA (reference sequence). CDR3 sequence: CSARVPTGGKGNQPQHF. CDR3 nucleotide sequence: TGCAGTGCTAGAGTTCCGACAGGGGGCAAGGGCAATCAGCCCCAGCATTTT.

This clonotype was found many times. The CDR3 reads CASSLVGITDTQYF. In nucleotides, the CDR3 is TGTGCCAGCAGCTTAGTCGGTATCACAGATACGCAGTATTTT. The V gene is TRBV7-2, the J gene TRBJ2-3, with unresolved D. V was shortened by 1 base and J by 2 bases, with 7 bases between the two germline ends. In germline, CDR1 is SGHTA, CDR2 FQGNSA. The CDR3 runs to 14 residues.

The rearrangement joins TRBV7-2 to TRBJ1-4, with D unclear. V lost 5 bases and J lost 8, with 21 bases in between. This CDR3 is 16 amino acids long. The germline CDR1 and CDR2 sequences are SGHTA and FQGNSA. This chain's CDR3 is CASSPNMGPPREKLFF. DNA for the CDR3: TGTGCCAGCAGCCCAAACATGGGCCCCCCTCGAGAAAAACTGTTTTTT.

The chain uses TRBV5-8 and TRBJ2-4; the D is unclear. The end of the DNA aligns better with TRBJ2-7, so the J call may be wrong. Looked up from germline, CDR1 is SGHTS and CDR2 is YDEGEE. The CDR3 loop spans 14 amino acids. This CDR3 is CASSLEPVRYEQYF. The CDR3 coding sequence is TGTGCCAGCAGCTTGGAGCCAGTTCGGTACGAGCAGTACTTC.

This chain uses TRBV3-1 with TRBJ2-1; 7 nucleotides match TRBD1. The CDR3 extends over 17 amino acids. Germline loops: CDR1 LGHDT, CDR2 YNNKEL (reference sequence). The V segment lost 2 bases and the J segment 0 bases; nucleotides outside the gene matches: 7. CDR3 nucleotide sequence: TGTGCCAGCAGCCAAACCTGGACAGGCCCCTCCTACAATGAGCAGTTCTTC. It encodes CASSQTWTGPSYNEQFF.

The chain is built from TRBV30 and TRBJ2-1; 7 bases are shared with TRBD1. V gave up 3 bases and J gave up 6 bases; unmatched junction bases: 8. The CDR3 spans 14 residues. Germline-derived CDR1 and CDR2 are GTSNPN and SVGIG (reference sequence). The CDR3 protein is CAWSPDRRPNEQFF. The DNA of the CDR3 is TGTGCCTGGAGCCCGGACAGGAGACCCAATGAGCAGTTCTTC.

J is TRBJ1-2 and V is TRBV5-5; the D gene is possibly TRBD1 (5 bases). The CDR3 runs to 14 residues. V gave up 5 bases and J gave up 7 bases, with 18 bases separating them. Germline values: CDR1 SGHKS, CDR2 YYEKEE (reference sequence). The CDR3 coding sequence is TGTGCCAGCAGTTCTACCACAGGTCCCGGTGGCTACACCTTC. This sequence encodes CASSSTTGPGGYTF.

The chain carries TRBV12-3 or TRBV12-4 and TRBJ2-2, with no clear D. The CDR3 sequence is 14 residues long. Trimming stripped 8 bases from V and 5 bases from J, with 15 bases between. CDR3 region: CASPPPGETGELFF. CDR3 nucleotide sequence: TGTGCCAGCCCACCACCGGGTGAGACCGGGGAGCTGTTTTTT.

This clonotype was found once. J is TRBJ1-6 and V is TRBV2; D remains unclear. This CDR3 has 12 amino acids. Germline-derived CDR1 and CDR2 are SNHLY and FYNNEI. V lost 2 bases to trimming and J lost 18 bases, with 14 bases between them. CDR3 loop: CASSENVFTPHF. CDR3 sequence (DNA): TGTGCCAGCAGTGAAAATGTATTCACCCCCCACTTT. Filled out from reference TRBV2 and TRBJ1-6, the complete variable domain reads EPEVTQTPSHQVTQMGQEVILRCVPISNHLYFYWYRQILGQKVEFLVSFYNNEISEKSEIFDDQFSVERPDGSNFTLKIRSTKLEDSAMYFCASSENVFTPHFGNGTRLTVT.

The genes are TRBV15 and TRBJ2-1, with D tentatively TRBD2 (6 bases). The CDR3 is 16 residues long. In germline, CDR1 is LNHNV, CDR2 YYDKDF (reference sequence). V was trimmed by 4 bases and J by 0 bases, leaving 13 bases between them. As DNA, the CDR3 is TGTGCCACCAGCACCACAGGAGGGTACTCCTACAATGAGCAGTTCTTC. Its protein product is CATSTTGGYSYNEQFF.